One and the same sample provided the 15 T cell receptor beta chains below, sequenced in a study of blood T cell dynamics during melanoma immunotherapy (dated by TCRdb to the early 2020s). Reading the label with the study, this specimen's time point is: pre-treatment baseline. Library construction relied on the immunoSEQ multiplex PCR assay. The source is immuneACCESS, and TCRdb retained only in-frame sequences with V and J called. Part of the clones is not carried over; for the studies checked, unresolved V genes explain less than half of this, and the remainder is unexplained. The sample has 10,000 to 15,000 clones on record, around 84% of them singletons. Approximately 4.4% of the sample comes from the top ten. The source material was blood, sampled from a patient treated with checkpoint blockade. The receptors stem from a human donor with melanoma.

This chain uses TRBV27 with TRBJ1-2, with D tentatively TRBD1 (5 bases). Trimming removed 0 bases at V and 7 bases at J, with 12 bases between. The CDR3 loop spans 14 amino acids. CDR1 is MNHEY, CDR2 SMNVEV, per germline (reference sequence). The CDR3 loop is CASSLSFGGSGYTF. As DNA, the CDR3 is TGTGCCAGCAGTTTATCGTTCGGGGGTTCTGGCTACACCTTC.

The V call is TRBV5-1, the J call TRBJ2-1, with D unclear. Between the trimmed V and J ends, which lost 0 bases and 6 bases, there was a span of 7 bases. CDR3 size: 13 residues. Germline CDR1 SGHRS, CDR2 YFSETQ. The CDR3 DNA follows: TGCGCCAGCAGCTTGGGACTTATCAATGAGCAGTTCTTC. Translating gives CASSLGLINEQFF. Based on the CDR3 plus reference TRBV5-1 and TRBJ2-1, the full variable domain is KAGVTQTPRYLIKTRGQQVTLSCSPISGHRSVSWYQQTPGQGLQFLFEYFSETQRNKGNFPGRFSGRQFSNSRSEMNVSTLELGDSALYLCASSLGLINEQFFGPGTRLTVL.

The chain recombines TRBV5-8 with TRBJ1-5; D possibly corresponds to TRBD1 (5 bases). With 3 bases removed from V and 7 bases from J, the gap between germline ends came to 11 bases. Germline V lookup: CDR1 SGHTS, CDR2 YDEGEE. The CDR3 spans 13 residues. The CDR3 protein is CASSSDRMQPQHF. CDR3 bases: TGTGCCAGCAGCTCCGACAGAATGCAGCCCCAGCATTTT.

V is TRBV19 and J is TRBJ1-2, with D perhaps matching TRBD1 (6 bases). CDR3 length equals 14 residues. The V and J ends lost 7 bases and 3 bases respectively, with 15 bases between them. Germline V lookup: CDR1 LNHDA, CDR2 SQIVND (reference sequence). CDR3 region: CASTLQGEDYGYTF. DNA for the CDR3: TGTGCCAGTACCTTACAGGGAGAGGACTATGGCTACACCTTC.

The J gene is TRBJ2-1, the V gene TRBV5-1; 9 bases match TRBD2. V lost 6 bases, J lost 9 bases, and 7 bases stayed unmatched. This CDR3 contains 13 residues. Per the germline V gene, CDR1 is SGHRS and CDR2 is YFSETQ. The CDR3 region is CASTGSREGEQFF. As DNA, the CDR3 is TGCGCCAGCACGGGTTCGCGGGAGGGTGAGCAGTTCTTC.

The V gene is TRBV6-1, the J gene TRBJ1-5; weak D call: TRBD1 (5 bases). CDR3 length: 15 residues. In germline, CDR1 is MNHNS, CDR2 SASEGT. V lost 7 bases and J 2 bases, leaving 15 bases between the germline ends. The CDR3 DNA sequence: TGTGCCAGCACCAACCAGGGAGTTGGCAATCAGCCCCAGCATTTT. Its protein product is CASTNQGVGNQPQHF.

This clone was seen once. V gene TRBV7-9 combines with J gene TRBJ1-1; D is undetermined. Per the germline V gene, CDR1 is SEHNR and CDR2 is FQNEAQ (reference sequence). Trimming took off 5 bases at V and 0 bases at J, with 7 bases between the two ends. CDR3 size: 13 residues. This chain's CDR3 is CASSTYMNTEAFF. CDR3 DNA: TGTGCCAGCAGCACTTACATGAACACTGAAGCTTTCTTT.

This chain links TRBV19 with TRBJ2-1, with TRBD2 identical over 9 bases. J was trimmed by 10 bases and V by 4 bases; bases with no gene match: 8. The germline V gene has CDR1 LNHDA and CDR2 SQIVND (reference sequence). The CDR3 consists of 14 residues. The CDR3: CASSSGRAHEEQFF. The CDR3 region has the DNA TGTGCCAGTAGTAGCGGGAGGGCCCACGAGGAGCAGTTCTTC.

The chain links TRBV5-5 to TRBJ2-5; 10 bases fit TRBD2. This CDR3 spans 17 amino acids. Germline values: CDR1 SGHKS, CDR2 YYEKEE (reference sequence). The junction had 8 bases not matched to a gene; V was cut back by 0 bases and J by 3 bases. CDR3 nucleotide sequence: TGTGCCAGCAGCTTGGGGGCTAGCGGGGGTGATGAAGAGACCCAGTACTTC. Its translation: CASSLGASGGDEETQYF. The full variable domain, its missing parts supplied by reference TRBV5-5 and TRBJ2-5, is DAGVTQSPTHLIKTRGQQVTLRCSPISGHKSVSWYQQVLGQGPQFIFQYYEKEERGRGNFPDRFSARQFPNYSSELNVNALLLGDSALYLCASSLGASGGDEETQYFGPGTRLLVL.

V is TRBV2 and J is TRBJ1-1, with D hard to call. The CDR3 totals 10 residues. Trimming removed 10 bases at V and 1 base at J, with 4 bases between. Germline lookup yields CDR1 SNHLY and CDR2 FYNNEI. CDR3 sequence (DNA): TGTGCCACTGGGAACACTGAAGCTTTCTTT. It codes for CATGNTEAFF.

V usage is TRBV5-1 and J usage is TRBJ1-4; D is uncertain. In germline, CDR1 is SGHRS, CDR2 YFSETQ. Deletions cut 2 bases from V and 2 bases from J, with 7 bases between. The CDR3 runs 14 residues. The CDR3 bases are TGCGCCAGCAGCTTAGCGGTGACTAATGAAAAACTGTTTTTT. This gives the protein CASSLAVTNEKLFF.

The CDR3 region has the DNA TGTGCCAGCAGTCTTTGGGGTAACACTGAAGCTTTCTTT. Translation: CASSLWGNTEAFF. The chain carries TRBV6-5 and TRBJ1-1, with D unresolved. Trimming stripped 5 bases from V and 2 bases from J, with 9 bases between. Germline assignment: CDR1 MNHEY and CDR2 SVGAGI. The CDR3 is made up of 13 amino acids.

CDR3 coding DNA: TGTGCCAGCAGACTTACGGGACAGGGGACCTACGAGCAGTACTTC. This codes for CASRLTGQGTYEQYF. This chain links TRBV27 with TRBJ2-7, with 10 bases that match TRBD1. In germline, CDR1 is MNHEY, CDR2 SMNVEV (reference sequence). The CDR3 totals 15 residues. With 6 bases clipped from V and 2 bases from J, the junction kept 7 bases outside the gene matches.

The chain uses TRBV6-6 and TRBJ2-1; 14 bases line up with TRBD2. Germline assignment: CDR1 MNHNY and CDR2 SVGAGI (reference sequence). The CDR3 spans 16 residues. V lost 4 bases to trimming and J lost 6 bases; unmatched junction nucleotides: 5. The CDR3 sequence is CASSSPGLAGVNEQFF. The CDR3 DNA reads TGTGCCAGCAGTTCCCCGGGACTAGCGGGAGTCAATGAGCAGTTCTTC.

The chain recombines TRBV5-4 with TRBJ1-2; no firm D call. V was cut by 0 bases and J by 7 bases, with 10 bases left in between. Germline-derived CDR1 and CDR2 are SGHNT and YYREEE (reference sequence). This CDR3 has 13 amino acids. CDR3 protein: CASSLDQRRGYTF. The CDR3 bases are TGTGCCAGCAGCTTGGATCAACGGCGTGGCTACACCTTC. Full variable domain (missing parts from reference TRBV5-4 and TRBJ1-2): ETGVTQSPTHLIKTRGQQVTLRCSSQSGHNTVSWYQQALGQGPQFIFQYYREEENGRGNFPPRFSGLQFPNYSSELNVNALELDDSALYLCASSLDQRRGYTFGSGTRLTVV.